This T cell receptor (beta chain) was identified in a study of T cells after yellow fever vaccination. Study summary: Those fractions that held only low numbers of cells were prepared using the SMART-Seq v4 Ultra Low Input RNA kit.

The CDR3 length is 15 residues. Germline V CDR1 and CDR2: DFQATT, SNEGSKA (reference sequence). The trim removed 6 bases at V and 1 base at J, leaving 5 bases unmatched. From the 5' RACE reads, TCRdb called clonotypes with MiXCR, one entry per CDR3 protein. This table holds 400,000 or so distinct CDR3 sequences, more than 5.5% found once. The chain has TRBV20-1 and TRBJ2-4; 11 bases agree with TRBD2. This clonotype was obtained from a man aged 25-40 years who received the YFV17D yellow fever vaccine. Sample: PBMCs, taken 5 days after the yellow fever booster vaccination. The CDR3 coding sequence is TGCAGTGCGCCCATAGCGGGAGGGGCCAAAAACATTCAGTACTTC. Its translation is CSAPIAGGAKNIQYF.